The clone carrying this TCR beta chain has more than one count but fewer than ten. What it recognizes is unknown. Stable Graves' hyperthyroidism denoted no ophthalmopathy progression over 18 months. Used for diagnoses were clinical symptoms, serum thyroxine and TRAb, thyroid ultrasound and orbital computed tomography. It was 8 to 10 ml of fresh peripheral blood that supplied the PBMCs. Amplification of TCR beta CDR3 regions was performed using RNA transcripts as template. The TCR CDR3 was amplified in a first-round RT-PCR using the HTBI primer set. TCRdb used MiXCR to reprocess the multiplex PCR reads, holding one entry per CDR3 protein. The data hold about 480,000 distinct CDR3 sequences, with approximately 14% observed a single time. These data come from a study of T cells in Graves' hyperthyroidism and ophthalmopathy. Findings and caveats of the study: The blood repertoire included most of the expanded thyroid clonotypes above 0.001.

This CDR3 has 13 amino acids. Trimming removed 10 bases at V and 4 bases at J, with 16 bases between. Specimen: blood. The rearrangement links TRBV12-3 or TRBV12-4 to TRBJ1-1, with a weak D call TRBD1 (6 bases). The TCR sequence derives from a woman younger than 35 with Graves' hyperthyroidism. DNA of the CDR3: TGTGCCACCCGGGGGGCTCTGCGCACTGAAGCTTTCTTT. Amino acid sequence: CATRGALRTEAFF.